This TCR beta chain comes out of a study of preoperative IRX-2 immunotherapy in early breast cancer. Indicated treatment: preoperative locoregional IRX-2 cytokine immunotherapy. This phase Ib study tested locoregional IRX-2 cytokine immunotherapy given before surgery. Germline assignment: CDR1 SGHNT and CDR2 YENEEA. This CDR3 has 16 amino acids. The V end lost 5 bases, the J end lost 0 bases, and 13 bases lay between the germline ends. TCRdb's copy holds only in-frame clones and misses some; the assay was immunoSEQ multiplex PCR. The sample includes just over 25,000 clones, roughly four fifths seen only once; the top ten take 1% to 1.5%.

The specimen was lymph node tissue, collected after IRX-2 immunotherapy. This chain uses TRBV11-3 with TRBJ1-4; D is unclear. The TCR comes from a human donor with breast cancer. The CDR3 nucleotides are TGTGCCAGCAGCCAGGATACAGCAGCAACTAATGAAAAACTGTTTTTT. Its protein is CASSQDTAATNEKLFF.